This TCR beta chain was found in a study of shared clonotypes between healthy human individuals. About the study: For every donor, three CD4 naive, three CD4 memory, two CD8 naive and one CD8 memory plates were used. Study-level findings and limits: Across several donors, naive CD4 shared around 5%, naive CD8 around 4%, memory CD4 roughly 2.3%, memory CD8 0.4% to 0.5%.

Trimming removed 5 bases from V and 1 base from J, with 9 bases in between. The V gene's germline CDR1 is SGHNT and CDR2 YYREEE (reference sequence). This CDR3 has 13 amino acids. Per the original data handling: Sequence data from immunoSEQ were junction-only and lacked quality scores; consequently, filtering differed. This table comes from immunoSEQ multiplex PCR, and its TCRdb copy is limited to in-frame clones, with some not included. D and trimming were read from the DNA, whereas the V and J calls and clone size are those reported in that table. The table shows 900,000 to 1,200,000 clones, with approximately 80% occurring only once. This clone was seen only a few times. The antigen is unknown. The same CDR3 arises from other DNA sequences in this sample as well.

This TCR derives from a man between 18 and 35 years old in good health. Some clones in this sample may be carry-over from other donors' samples. This chain links TRBV5-4 with TRBJ2-5, with unresolved D. Sequenced: memory CD4+ T cells from PBMCs. Specified subset: CD45RA-negative fraction. CDR3 sequence: CASSSPGQETQYF. DNA for the CDR3: TGTGCCAGCAGTTCGCCGGGCCAAGAGACCCAGTACTTC.